The next 3 T cell receptor beta chains were all read from a single sample in a study of shared clonotypes between healthy human individuals. Some clones are missing from TCRdb's copy, which holds only in-frame ones; the method was immunoSEQ multiplex PCR. The repertoire includes some 1 million clones, approximately 76% of them detected once, and 1.4% to 1.5% sits in the top ten. The sample was memory CD4+ T cells sorted from blood. Specified subset: CD45RA-negative fraction. The receptors were sampled from a man aged 18-30 years in good health.

This clone was counted only a few times. V is TRBV11-2 and J is TRBJ2-3; 8 bases align to TRBD1. Germline values: CDR1 SGHAT, CDR2 FQNNGV. This CDR3 has 16 amino acids. Losses at the gene ends were 4 bases for V and 0 bases for J; bases not matched to a gene: 6. Written as DNA, the CDR3 is TGTGCCAGCAGCTCTTCGACAGGGGTCAGCACAGATACGCAGTATTTT. Protein: CASSSSTGVSTDTQYF.

V is TRBV7-2 and J is TRBJ2-7, with D perhaps matching TRBD1 (5 bases). There are 15 residues in the CDR3. Trimming took 7 bases from V and 6 from J, leaving 22 bases between them. CDR1 and CDR2 from the germline V gene are SGHTA and FQGNSA. CDR3 coding DNA: TGTGCCAGCACCCAAATCTGGCAGGGTTCAGGCGAGCAGTACTTC. Its protein product is CASTQIWQGSGEQYF.

About this clone: Other DNA variants within this sample encode the same CDR3. The chain is built from TRBV6-1 and TRBJ2-7; 7 nucleotides align to TRBD2. CDR3 size: 13 residues. J lost 6 bases, V lost 0 bases, and 2 bases had no gene match. The germline V gene encodes CDR1 MNHNS and CDR2 SASEGT. The CDR3 coding sequence is TGTGCCAGCAGTGAAGCGCGGGGGTCCGAGCAGTACTTC. Its translation is CASSEARGSEQYF.